These 19 T cell receptor beta chains originate from one sample sequenced in a study of cytomegalovirus exposure and HLA in healthy donors. PCR used 60 Vbeta primers and 13 Jbeta primers. The protocol was immunoSEQ multiplex PCR, while the TCRdb copy is restricted to in-frame clones and leaves out a portion. The data contain some 130,000 clones, 77% of them singletons. Material: PBMCs. The receptors were sampled from a male donor in good health and CMV-seropositive.

This clone was found once. The chain uses TRBV5-5 and TRBJ2-1; perhaps TRBD1 as D (6 bases). There are 16 residues in the CDR3. Germline loops: CDR1 SGHKS, CDR2 YYEKEE (reference sequence). The V end lost 4 bases, the J end lost 0 bases, and 14 bases lay between the germline ends. CDR3 coding DNA: TGTGCCAGCAGCGTGAACAGGGTTAGCTCCTACAATGAGCAGTTCTTC. Amino acid sequence: CASSVNRVSSYNEQFF.

This clone was found once. This sequence joins TRBV7-2 and TRBJ2-7; D unresolved. V lost 3 bases, J lost 3 bases, and 15 bases lay in between. This CDR3 has 15 residues. CDR1 and CDR2 from the germline V gene are SGHTA and FQGNSA. The CDR3 DNA reads as TGTGCCAGCAGCTTTGACACCTCCCCCTACTACGAGCAGTACTTC. It codes for CASSFDTSPYYEQYF. The variable domain in full, completed from reference TRBV7-2 and TRBJ2-7, reads GAGVSQSPSNKVTEKGKDVELRCDPISGHTALYWYRQSLGQGLEFLIYFQGNSAPDKSGLPSDRFSAERTGGSVSTLTIQRTQQEDSAVYLCASSFDTSPYYEQYFGPGTRLTVT.

This clone is a singleton in its sample. The chain joins TRBV2 to TRBJ2-7, with D possibly matching TRBD1 (5 bases). The CDR3 has 13 amino acids. Germline CDR1 SNHLY, CDR2 FYNNEI. V lost 3 bases, J lost 1 base, and 7 bases lay in between. The CDR3 coding sequence is TGTGCCAGCAGTGATGCAGGGTCCTACGAGCAGTACTTC. Translated, it gives CASSDAGSYEQYF.

The chain employs TRBV25-1 and TRBJ1-5, with unresolved D. The CDR3 spans 13 residues. Trimming shortened V by 5 bases and J by 10 bases, and 15 bases separated the two germline ends. From germline, CDR1 is MGHDK and CDR2 SYGVNS. CDR3 region: CASSSSPGSPQHF. CDR3 DNA: TGTGCCAGCAGTTCCTCCCCCGGGTCCCCCCAGCATTTT.

The gene calls are TRBV10-3 and TRBJ1-5; 9 bases agree with TRBD1. V lost 2 bases, J lost 6 bases, and 2 bases stayed unmatched. The CDR3 is 14 amino acids. CDR1 is ENHRY and CDR2 is SYGVKD in the germline V gene. CDR3 nucleotides: TGTGCCATCAGTGAGGGGACAGGGATTCAGCCCCAGCATTTT. This sequence encodes CAISEGTGIQPQHF.

V is TRBV2 and J is TRBJ2-3; D possibly corresponds to TRBD2 (7 bases). This CDR3 is built from 17 residues. CDR1 is SNHLY, CDR2 FYNNEI, per germline. V lost 8 bases to trimming and J lost 0 bases, with 21 bases between them. CDR3 protein: CASPGRGPTASTDTQYF. CDR3 nucleotides: TGTGCCAGCCCGGGGCGGGGGCCGACGGCAAGCACAGATACGCAGTATTTT.

The CDR3 nucleotides are TGTGCCAGCTCACCGCTTGGGGACAGCCTAATTCCTTCCGACTATGGCTACACCTTC. Protein sequence: CASSPLGDSLIPSDYGYTF. This chain links TRBV18 with TRBJ1-2, with TRBD1 matching over 7 bases. The germline V gene encodes CDR1 KGHSH and CDR2 LQKENI. J was trimmed by 3 bases and V by 3 bases; bases with no gene match: 19. CDR3 size: 19 residues.

CDR3 coding DNA: TGTGCCAGCAGCCCAAGGGGAGGGCTAGCCTACGAGCAGTACTTC. Protein sequence: CASSPRGGLAYEQYF. This chain joins TRBV7-2 and TRBJ2-7, with 7 nucleotides matching TRBD2. Per germline, CDR1 SGHTA and CDR2 FQGNSA. This CDR3 has 15 amino acids. The ends lost 5 bases at V and 2 bases at J; junction bases unmatched: 9.

The chain couples TRBV5-1 to TRBJ1-4; tentatively, D is TRBD1 (6 bases). CDR1 and CDR2 from the germline V gene are SGHRS and YFSETQ. V was trimmed by 2 bases and J by 3 bases, leaving 11 bases between them. CDR3 length: 15 amino acids. The CDR3 DNA follows: TGCGCCAGCAGCTTCGCGGGGGCGGCTAATGAAAAACTGTTTTTT. It specifies CASSFAGAANEKLFF.

The CDR3 DNA is TGTGCCAGTAGTATAGATGAAGAAGCAGGTGAGCAGTTCTTC. Translating gives CASSIDEEAGEQFF. The rearrangement links TRBV19 to TRBJ2-1, with D hard to call. Germline-derived CDR1 and CDR2 are LNHDA and SQIVND (reference sequence). V was cut by 0 bases and J by 9 bases, with 12 bases left in between. There are 14 residues in the CDR3.

The J gene is TRBJ2-1, the V gene TRBV27; the D gene is possibly TRBD2 (6 bases). The CDR3 totals 13 residues. The V end was cut by 3 bases, the J end by 6 bases, with 9 bases between. Germline CDR1 reads MNHEY; CDR2 reads SMNVEV (reference sequence). The CDR3 spells CASSFPGSNEQFF. The DNA for the CDR3 is TGTGCCAGCAGTTTCCCCGGGAGCAATGAGCAGTTCTTC.

The V call is TRBV25-1, the J call TRBJ2-2; D may be TRBD1 (5 bases). With 0 bases removed from V and 1 base from J, the gap between germline ends came to 9 bases. This CDR3 region has 16 residues. In germline, CDR1 is MGHDK, CDR2 SYGVNS. This CDR3 is CASSEYGAENTGELFF. The CDR3, as DNA: TGTGCCAGCAGTGAATATGGGGCTGAGAACACCGGGGAGCTGTTTTTT.

The genes are TRBV5-1 and TRBJ2-1; D is perhaps TRBD2 (5 bases). V was shortened by 0 bases and J by 6 bases, with 13 bases between the two germline ends. CDR1 and CDR2 (germline): SGHRS, YFSETQ. This CDR3 comprises 15 residues. CDR3 sequence reads: CASSLDRGIINEQFF. CDR3 nucleotides: TGCGCCAGCAGCTTGGATCGGGGTATAATCAATGAGCAGTTCTTC. The full variable domain, completed using reference TRBV5-1 and TRBJ2-1, is KAGVTQTPRYLIKTRGQQVTLSCSPISGHRSVSWYQQTPGQGLQFLFEYFSETQRNKGNFPGRFSGRQFSNSRSEMNVSTLELGDSALYLCASSLDRGIINEQFFGPGTRLTVL.

In this sample, this clone turned up a few times. This chain uses TRBV18 with TRBJ2-3, with TRBD1 identical over 7 bases. CDR1 KGHSH and CDR2 LQKENI come from the germline V gene. Trimming at V came to 1 base and at J to 2 bases, leaving 6 bases not matched to a gene. This CDR3 contains 16 residues. DNA of the CDR3: TGTGCCAGCTCACCACAGGGGGCGGTGGACACAGATACGCAGTATTTT. It codes for CASSPQGAVDTDTQYF.

V usage is TRBV29-1 and J usage is TRBJ2-5; the D gene is possibly TRBD1 (6 bases). The J call is uncertain, as TRBJ2-7 better fits the DNA end. Looked up from germline, CDR1 is SQVTM and CDR2 is ANQGSEA. The CDR3 loop spans 12 amino acids. Written as DNA, the CDR3 is TGCAGCGTTCGGACAGAGGTCTACGAGCAGTACTTC. It specifies CSVRTEVYEQYF.

The rearrangement uses TRBV15 and TRBJ1-1; D call uncertain. Germline CDR1 and CDR2: LNHNV and YYDKDF (reference sequence). V lost 0 bases and J lost 1, with 6 bases in between. This CDR3 has 14 amino acids. The CDR3 sequence: CATSREPRNTEAFF. The CDR3 region has the DNA TGTGCCACCAGCAGAGAACCCAGGAACACTGAAGCTTTCTTT.

The V call is TRBV7-9, the J call TRBJ1-3; TRBD1 is a possible D gene (5 bases). CDR3 size: 15 residues. With 2 bases removed from V and 4 bases from J, the gap between germline ends came to 12 bases. Germline V CDR1 and CDR2: SEHNR, FQNEAQ (reference sequence). CDR3 in DNA: TGTGCCAGCAGCTTATCGGGGGATCCGGGAAACACCATATATTTT. Residues: CASSLSGDPGNTIYF.

The rearrangement links TRBV11-2 to TRBJ2-7; 7 bases align to TRBD1. Trimming cost V 4 bases and J 2 bases; bases outside gene matches: 8. Germline V CDR1 and CDR2: SGHAT, FQNNGV. The CDR3 loop spans 15 amino acids. CDR3: CASSSMYRGTYEQYF. The CDR3 coding sequence is TGTGCCAGCAGCTCGATGTACAGGGGTACCTACGAGCAGTACTTC.

The chain has TRBV19 and TRBJ2-7; a weak D match, TRBD1 (6 bases). V lost 1 base, J lost 2 bases, and 12 bases lay in between. This CDR3 comprises 15 residues. Germline CDR1 and CDR2: LNHDA and SQIVND (reference sequence). CDR3 DNA: TGTGCCAGTAGTATAGCCCCGGACAGTCCCTACGAGCAGTACTTC. As protein: CASSIAPDSPYEQYF.